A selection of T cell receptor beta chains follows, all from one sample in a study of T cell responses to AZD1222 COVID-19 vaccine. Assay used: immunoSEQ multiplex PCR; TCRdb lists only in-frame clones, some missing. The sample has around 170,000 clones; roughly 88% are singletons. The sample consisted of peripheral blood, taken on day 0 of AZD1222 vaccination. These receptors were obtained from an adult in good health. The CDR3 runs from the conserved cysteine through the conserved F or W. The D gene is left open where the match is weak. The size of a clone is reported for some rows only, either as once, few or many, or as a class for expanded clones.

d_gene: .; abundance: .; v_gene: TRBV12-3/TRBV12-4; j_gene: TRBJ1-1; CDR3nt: TGTGCCAGCAGGAGTGGGGCGATTGAGGCTTTCTTT; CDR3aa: CASRSGAIEAFF
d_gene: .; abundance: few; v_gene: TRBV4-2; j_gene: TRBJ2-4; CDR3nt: TGTGCCAGCAGCCAAGACCGACAAAACATTCAGTACTTC; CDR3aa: CASSQDRQNIQYF
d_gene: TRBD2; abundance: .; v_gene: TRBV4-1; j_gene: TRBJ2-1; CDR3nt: TGCGCCAGCAGCCAAGCGCACACCGGGACTAGAGTGTACAATGAGCAGTTCTTC; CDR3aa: CASSQAHTGTRVYNEQFF
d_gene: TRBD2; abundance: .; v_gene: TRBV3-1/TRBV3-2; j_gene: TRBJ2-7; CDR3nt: TGTGCCAGCAGCCTAGCCGGGCGGGGGGCCACCTACGAGCAGTACTTC; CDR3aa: CASSLAGRGATYEQYF
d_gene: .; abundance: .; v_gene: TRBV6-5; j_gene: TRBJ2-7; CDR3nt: TGTGCCAGCAGATCAGCCGGCGAGCAGTACTTC; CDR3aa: CASRSAGEQYF
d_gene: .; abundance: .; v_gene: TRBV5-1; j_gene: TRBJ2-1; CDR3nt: TGCGCCAGCAGCTCCCAGGGATACACCTACAATGAGCAGTTCTTC; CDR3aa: CASSSQGYTYNEQFF
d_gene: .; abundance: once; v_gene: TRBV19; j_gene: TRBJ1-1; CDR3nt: TGTGCCAGTAGTGCAGGACACGGCTATGAAGCTTTCTTT; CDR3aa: CASSAGHGYEAFF
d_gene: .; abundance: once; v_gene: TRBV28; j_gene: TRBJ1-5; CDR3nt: TGTGCCAGCAGTATCGTAAATCAGCCCCAGCATTTT; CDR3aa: CASSIVNQPQHF
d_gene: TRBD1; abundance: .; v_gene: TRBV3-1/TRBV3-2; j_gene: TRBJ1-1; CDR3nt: TGTGCCAGCAGCCACGCAGGGGGCAGGAACACTGAAGCTTTCTTT; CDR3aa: CASSHAGGRNTEAFF
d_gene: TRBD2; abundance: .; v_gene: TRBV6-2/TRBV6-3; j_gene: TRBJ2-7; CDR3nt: TGTGCCAGCAGCCCCATAGCGGGAGGGCTCGCCGAGCAGTACTTC; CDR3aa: CASSPIAGGLAEQYF
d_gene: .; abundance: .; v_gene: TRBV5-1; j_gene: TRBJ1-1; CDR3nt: TGCGCCAGCAGCTTGGCCTCGGGAACTGAAGCTTTCTTT; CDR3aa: CASSLASGTEAFF
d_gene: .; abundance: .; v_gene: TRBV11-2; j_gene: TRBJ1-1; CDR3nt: TGTGCCAGCAGTTTAGGTCCGGGAAGGAACACTGAAGCTTTCTTT; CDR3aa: CASSLGPGRNTEAFF
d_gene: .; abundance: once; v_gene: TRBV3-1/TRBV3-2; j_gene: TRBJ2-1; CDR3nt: TGTGCCAGCAGCCAAGGGGCGACAGAGCAGTTCTTC; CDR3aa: CASSQGATEQFF
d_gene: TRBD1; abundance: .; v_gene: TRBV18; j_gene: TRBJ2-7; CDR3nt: TGTGCCAGCTCACCGAGGGACAGGGGAGCTTACGAGCAGTACTTC; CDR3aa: CASSPRDRGAYEQYF
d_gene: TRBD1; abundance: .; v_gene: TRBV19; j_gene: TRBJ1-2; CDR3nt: TGTGCCAGTAGTATTGACAGGGCGGCTAACTATGGCTACACCTTC; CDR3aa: CASSIDRAANYGYTF
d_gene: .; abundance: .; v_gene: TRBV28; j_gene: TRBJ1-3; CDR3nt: TGTGCCACAGTTATGGGGGGGACTGGAAACACCATATATTTT; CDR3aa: CATVMGGTGNTIYF
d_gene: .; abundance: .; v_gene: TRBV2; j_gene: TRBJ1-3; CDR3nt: TGTGCCAGCAGATTAAAAATCTCTGGAAACACCATATATTTT; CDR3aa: CASRLKISGNTIYF
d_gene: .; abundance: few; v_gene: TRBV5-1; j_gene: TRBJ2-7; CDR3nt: TGCGCCAGCAGCTTGAGCGGGCAACCTTACGAGCAGTACTTC; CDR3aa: CASSLSGQPYEQYF
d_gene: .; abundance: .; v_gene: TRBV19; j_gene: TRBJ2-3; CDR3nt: TGTGCCAGTAGTATGGGGTACAGCACAGATACGCAGTATTTT; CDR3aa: CASSMGYSTDTQYF
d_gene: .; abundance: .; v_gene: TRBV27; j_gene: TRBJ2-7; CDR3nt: TGTGCCAGCAGTTTATTGGGGGGCTCCTACGAGCAGTACTTC; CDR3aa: CASSLLGGSYEQYF
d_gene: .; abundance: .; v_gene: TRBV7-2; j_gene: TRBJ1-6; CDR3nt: TGTGCCAGCAGCTTAGGCACAGGGCCGAATTCACCCCTCCACTTT; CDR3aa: CASSLGTGPNSPLHF
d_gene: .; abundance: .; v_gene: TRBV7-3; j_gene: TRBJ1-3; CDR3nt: TGTGCCAGCAGCTTAGGGGTTAGCTCTGGAAACACCATATATTTT; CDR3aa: CASSLGVSSGNTIYF
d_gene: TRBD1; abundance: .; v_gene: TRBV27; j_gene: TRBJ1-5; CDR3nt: TGTGCCAGCAGTGGACAGGGTTTAAGTCAGCCCCAGCATTTT; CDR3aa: CASSGQGLSQPQHF
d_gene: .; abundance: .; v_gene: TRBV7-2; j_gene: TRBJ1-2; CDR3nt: TGTGCCAGCAGCTTAGCTCAGGGATTGGGCTATGGCTACACCTTC; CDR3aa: CASSLAQGLGYGYTF
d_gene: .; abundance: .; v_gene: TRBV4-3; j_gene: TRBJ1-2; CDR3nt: TGCGCCAGCAGCCAATTTTCCTGGGACAAGGAAACTAACTATGGCTACACCTTC; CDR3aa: CASSQFSWDKETNYGYTF
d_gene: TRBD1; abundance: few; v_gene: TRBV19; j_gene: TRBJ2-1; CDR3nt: TGTGCCAGTAGTGTGGGACAGCATGCCTACAATGAGCAGTTCTTC; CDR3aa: CASSVGQHAYNEQFF
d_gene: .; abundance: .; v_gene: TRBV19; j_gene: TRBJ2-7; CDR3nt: TGTGCCAGCAGGGATCAATCCTACGAGCAGTACTTC; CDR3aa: CASRDQSYEQYF
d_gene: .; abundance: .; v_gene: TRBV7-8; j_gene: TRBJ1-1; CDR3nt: TGTGCCAGCAGCTTAGCGGGACTGCAAAGGATAGCTTTCTTT; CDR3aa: CASSLAGLQRIAFF
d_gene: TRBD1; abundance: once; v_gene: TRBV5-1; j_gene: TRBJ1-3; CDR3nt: TGCGCCAGCAGCCCCGAGGCAGGGGGCGGAAACACCATATATTTT; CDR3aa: CASSPEAGGGNTIYF
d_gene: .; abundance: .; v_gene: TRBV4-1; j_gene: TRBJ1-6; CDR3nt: TGCGCCAGCAGCCAAGAGGAGAGCTCCTATAATTCACCCCTCCACTTT; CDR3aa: CASSQEESSYNSPLHF
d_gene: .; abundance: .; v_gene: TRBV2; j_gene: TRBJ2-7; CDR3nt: TGTGCCAGCAGGGCCCTCTGGGAGCAGTACTTC; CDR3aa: CASRALWEQYF
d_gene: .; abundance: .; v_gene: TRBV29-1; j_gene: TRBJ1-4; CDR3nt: TGCAGCGTTGAAGAGACGGGAGCCGAAAAACTGTTTTTT; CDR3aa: CSVEETGAEKLFF
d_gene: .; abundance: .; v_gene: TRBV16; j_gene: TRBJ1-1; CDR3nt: TGTGCCAGCAGCCAATCATTTCAGTACACTGAAGCTTTCTTT; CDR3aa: CASSQSFQYTEAFF
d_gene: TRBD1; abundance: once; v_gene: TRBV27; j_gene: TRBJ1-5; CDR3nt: TGTGCCAGCAGTTCAGAGACAGGGCCCAATCAGCCCCAGCATTTT; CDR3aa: CASSSETGPNQPQHF
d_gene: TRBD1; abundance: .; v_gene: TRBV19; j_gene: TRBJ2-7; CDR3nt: TGTGCCAGGCTCTCCGGGACAGGGATCCACGAGCAGTACTTC; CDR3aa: CARLSGTGIHEQYF
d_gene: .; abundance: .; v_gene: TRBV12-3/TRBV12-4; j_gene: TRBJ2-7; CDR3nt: TGTGCCAGCAGTTTAGGACAGCTGTACGAGCAGTACTTC; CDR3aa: CASSLGQLYEQYF
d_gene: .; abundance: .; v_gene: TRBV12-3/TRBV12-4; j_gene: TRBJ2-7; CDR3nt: TGTGCCAGCAGTTTAGGCAGCTCCTACGAGCAGTACTTC; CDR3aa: CASSLGSSYEQYF
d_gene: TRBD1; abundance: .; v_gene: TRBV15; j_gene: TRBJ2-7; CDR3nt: TGTGCCACCAGCAGAGATTTGGAACAGGGGACAAGGGAGCAGTACTTC; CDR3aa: CATSRDLEQGTREQYF
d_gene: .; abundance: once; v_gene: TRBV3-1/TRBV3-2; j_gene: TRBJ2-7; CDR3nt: TGTGCCAGCAGCCAAAGGGGGGAGCAGTACTTC; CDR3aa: CASSQRGEQYF
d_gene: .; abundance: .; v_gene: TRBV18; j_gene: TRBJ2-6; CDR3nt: TGTGCCAGCTCACCACCGACGGGAGTGTCTGGGGCCAACGTCCTGACTTTC; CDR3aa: CASSPPTGVSGANVLTF
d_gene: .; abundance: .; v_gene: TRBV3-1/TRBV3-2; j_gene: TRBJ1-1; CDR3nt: TGTGCCAGCACCGAACAGCCGAACACTGAAGCTTTCTTT; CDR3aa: CASTEQPNTEAFF
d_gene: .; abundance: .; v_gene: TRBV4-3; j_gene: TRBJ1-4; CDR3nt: TGCGCCAGCAGCCAGGGCCGGGGTACAACTAATGAAAAACTGTTTTTT; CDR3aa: CASSQGRGTTNEKLFF